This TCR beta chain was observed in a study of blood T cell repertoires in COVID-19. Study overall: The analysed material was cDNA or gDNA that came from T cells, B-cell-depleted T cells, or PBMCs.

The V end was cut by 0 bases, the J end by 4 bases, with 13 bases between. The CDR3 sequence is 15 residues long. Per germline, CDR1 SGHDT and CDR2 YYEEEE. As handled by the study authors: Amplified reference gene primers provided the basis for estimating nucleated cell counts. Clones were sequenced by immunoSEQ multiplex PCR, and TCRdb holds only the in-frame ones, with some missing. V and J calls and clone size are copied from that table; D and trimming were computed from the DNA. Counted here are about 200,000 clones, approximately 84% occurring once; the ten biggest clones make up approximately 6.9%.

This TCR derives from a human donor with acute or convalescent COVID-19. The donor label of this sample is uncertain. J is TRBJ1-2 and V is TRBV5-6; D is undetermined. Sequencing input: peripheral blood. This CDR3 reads CASSLAAQRSYGYTF. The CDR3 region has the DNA TGTGCCAGCAGCTTGGCCGCCCAAAGGAGCTATGGCTACACCTTC.